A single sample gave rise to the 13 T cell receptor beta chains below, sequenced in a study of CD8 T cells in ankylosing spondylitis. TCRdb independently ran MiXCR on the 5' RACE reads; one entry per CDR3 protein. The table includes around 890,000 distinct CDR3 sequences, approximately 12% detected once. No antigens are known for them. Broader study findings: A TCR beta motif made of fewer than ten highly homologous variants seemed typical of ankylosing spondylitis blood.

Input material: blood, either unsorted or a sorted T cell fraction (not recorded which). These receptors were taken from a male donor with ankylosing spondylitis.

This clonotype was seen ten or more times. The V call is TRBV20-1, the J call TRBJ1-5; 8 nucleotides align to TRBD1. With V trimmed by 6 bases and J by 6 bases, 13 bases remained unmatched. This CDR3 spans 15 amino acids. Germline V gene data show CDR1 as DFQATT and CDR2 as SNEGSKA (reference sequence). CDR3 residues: CSAPRTGFSGQPQHF. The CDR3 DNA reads TGCAGTGCCCCTCGGACAGGGTTCTCCGGTCAGCCCCAGCATTTT.

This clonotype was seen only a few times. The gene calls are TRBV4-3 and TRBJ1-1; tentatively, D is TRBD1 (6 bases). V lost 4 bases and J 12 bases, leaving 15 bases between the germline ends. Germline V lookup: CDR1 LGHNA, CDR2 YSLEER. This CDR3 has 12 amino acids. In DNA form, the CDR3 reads TGCGCCAGCAGCCTTCTCAGGGGTCCAACTTTCTTT. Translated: CASSLLRGPTFF.

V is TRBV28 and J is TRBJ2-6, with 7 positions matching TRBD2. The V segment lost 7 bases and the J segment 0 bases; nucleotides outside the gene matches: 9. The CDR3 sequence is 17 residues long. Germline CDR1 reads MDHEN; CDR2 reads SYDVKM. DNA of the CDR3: TGTGCCAGCACCTTGGGAGGGGCCAGCTCTGGGGCCAACGTCCTGACTTTC. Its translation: CASTLGGASSGANVLTF.

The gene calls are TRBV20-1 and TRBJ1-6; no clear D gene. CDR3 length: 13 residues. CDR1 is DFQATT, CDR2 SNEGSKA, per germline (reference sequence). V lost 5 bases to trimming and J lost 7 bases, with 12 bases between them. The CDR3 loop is CSAVMGSNSPLHF. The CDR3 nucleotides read TGCAGTGCTGTAATGGGGTCAAATTCACCCCTCCACTTT.

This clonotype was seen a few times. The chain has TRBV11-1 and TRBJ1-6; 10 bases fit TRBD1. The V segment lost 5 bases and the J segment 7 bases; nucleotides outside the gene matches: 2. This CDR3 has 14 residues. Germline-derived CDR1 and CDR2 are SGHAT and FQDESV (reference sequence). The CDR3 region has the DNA TGTGCCAGCAGCGCGGGACAGGGGAATTCACCCCTCCACTTT. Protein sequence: CASSAGQGNSPLHF.

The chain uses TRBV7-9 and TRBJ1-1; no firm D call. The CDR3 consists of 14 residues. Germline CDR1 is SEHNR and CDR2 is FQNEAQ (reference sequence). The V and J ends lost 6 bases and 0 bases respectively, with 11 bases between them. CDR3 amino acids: CASRGNGVNTEAFF. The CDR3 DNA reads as TGTGCCAGCAGAGGGAATGGGGTGAACACTGAAGCTTTCTTT. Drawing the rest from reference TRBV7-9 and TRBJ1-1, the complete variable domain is DTGVSQNPRHKITKRGQNVTFRCDPISEHNRLYWYRQTLGQGPEFLTYFQNEAQLEKSRLLSDRFSAERPKGSFSTLEIQRTEQGDSAMYLCASRGNGVNTEAFFGQGTRLTVV.

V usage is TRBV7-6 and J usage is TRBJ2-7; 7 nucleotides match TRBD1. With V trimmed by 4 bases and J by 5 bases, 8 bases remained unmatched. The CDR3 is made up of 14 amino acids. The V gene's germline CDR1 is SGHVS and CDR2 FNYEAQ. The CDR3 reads CASSSRGQAHEQYF. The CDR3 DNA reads TGTGCCAGCAGCTCCCGAGGACAGGCCCACGAGCAGTACTTC.

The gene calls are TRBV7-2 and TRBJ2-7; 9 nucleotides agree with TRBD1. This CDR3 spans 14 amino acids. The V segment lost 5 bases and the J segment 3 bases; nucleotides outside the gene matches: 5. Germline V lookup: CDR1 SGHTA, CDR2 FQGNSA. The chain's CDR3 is CASSVDRGYYEQYF. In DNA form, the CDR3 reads TGTGCCAGCAGCGTGGACAGGGGTTACTACGAGCAGTACTTC.

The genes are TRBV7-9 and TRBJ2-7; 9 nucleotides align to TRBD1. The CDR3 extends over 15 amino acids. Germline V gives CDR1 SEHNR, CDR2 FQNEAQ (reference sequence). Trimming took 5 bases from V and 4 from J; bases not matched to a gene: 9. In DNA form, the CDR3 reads TGTGCCAGCAGCAGCTTAGGGACAGGGCAGTACGAGCAGTACTTC. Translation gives CASSSLGTGQYEQYF.

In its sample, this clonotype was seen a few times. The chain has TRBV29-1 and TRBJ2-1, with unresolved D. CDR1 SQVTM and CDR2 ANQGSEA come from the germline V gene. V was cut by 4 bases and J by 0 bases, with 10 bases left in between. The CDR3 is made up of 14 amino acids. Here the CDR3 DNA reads TGCAGCGTTGGTGAGCAATTCTCCTACAATGAGCAGTTCTTC. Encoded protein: CSVGEQFSYNEQFF.

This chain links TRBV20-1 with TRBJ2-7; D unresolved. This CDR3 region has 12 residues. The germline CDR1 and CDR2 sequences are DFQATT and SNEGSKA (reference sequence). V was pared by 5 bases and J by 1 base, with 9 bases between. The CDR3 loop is CSASTISYEQYF. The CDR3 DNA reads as TGCAGTGCTTCGACAATTTCCTACGAGCAGTACTTC.

CDR3 nucleotide sequence: TGTGCCAGCAGCCCGGAAGCGGCAGATACGCAGTATTTT. Translated, it gives CASSPEAADTQYF. The chain joins TRBV7-2 to TRBJ2-3, with D perhaps matching TRBD2 (5 bases). Germline V CDR1 and CDR2: SGHTA, FQGNSA. The ends were cut back, 5 bases at V and 4 bases at J, with 10 bases in the middle. This CDR3 has 13 amino acids. The full variable domain, completed using reference TRBV7-2 and TRBJ2-3, is GAGVSQSPSNKVTEKGKDVELRCDPISGHTALYWYRQSLGQGLEFLIYFQGNSAPDKSGLPSDRFSAERTGGSVSTLTIQRTQQEDSAVYLCASSPEAADTQYFGPGTRLTVL.

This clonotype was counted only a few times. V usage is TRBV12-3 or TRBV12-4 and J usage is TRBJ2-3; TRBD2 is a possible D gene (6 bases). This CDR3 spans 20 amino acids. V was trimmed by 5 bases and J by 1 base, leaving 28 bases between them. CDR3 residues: CASSPTPGLGGAPGTDTQYF. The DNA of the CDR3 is TGTGCCAGCAGTCCCACACCGGGACTGGGCGGGGCGCCCGGCACAGATACGCAGTATTTT.